Reported below is one T cell receptor beta chain. The protocol was immunoSEQ multiplex PCR, while the TCRdb copy is restricted to in-frame clones and leaves out a portion. In the table there are about 84,000 clones, 90% to 95% of which are singletons. The record originates from a study of blood T cell repertoires in COVID-19. Study information: Sources were T cells, B-cell-depleted T cells, or PBMCs; the material itself was cDNA or gDNA.

The V and J ends lost 7 bases and 6 bases, in that order; junction bases with no gene match: 10. Germline V gene lookup returns CDR1 SGHTA and CDR2 FQGNSA. There are 15 residues in the CDR3. The TCR comes from a human donor with active COVID-19. The donor label of this sample is uncertain. J is TRBJ1-4 and V is TRBV7-2; 8 bases are shared with TRBD1. The sequenced material came from peripheral blood. The CDR3 DNA sequence: TGTGCCAGCACCCAATCCGGGACAGGTCATGAAAAACTGTTTTTT. Translating it yields CASTQSGTGHEKLFF. The variable domain in full, with the rest retrieved from reference TRBV7-2 and TRBJ1-4, is GAGVSQSPSNKVTEKGKDVELRCDPISGHTALYWYRQSLGQGLEFLIYFQGNSAPDKSGLPSDRFSAERTGGSVSTLTIQRTQQEDSAVYLCASTQSGTGHEKLFFGSGTQLSVL.